The 8 T cell receptor beta chains reported below all come from one sample, sequenced in a study of vaccination effects on CD4 cells after COVID-19. What these receptors recognize is not known. Assay used: immunoSEQ multiplex PCR; TCRdb lists only in-frame clones, some missing. The repertoire consists of 25,000 to 35,000 clones, with about 67% occurring once and the leading ten covering under 15%. CD4+ T cell isolation took place after 10 days of culture. The cohort was immunized with two doses of either the BNT162b2 or mRNA-1273 vaccine. The sequenced sample was CD4+ T cells from PBMCs cultured without peptide, obtained after COVID-19 vaccination. These receptors all come from a human donor who received a COVID-19 vaccine.

The chain is built from TRBV4-2 and TRBJ2-3; 15 bases map to TRBD2. The trim removed 4 bases at V and 2 bases at J, leaving 10 bases unmatched. This CDR3 is built from 19 residues. The germline V gene has CDR1 LGHNA and CDR2 YNFKEQ. The CDR3 loop reads CASSRTGLAGGHSTDTQYF. DNA of the CDR3: TGTGCCAGCAGCCGGACGGGACTAGCGGGAGGCCACTCCACAGATACGCAGTATTTT.

The chain is built from TRBV24-1 and TRBJ2-1; D is ambiguous. V was pared by 4 bases and J by 2 bases, with 2 bases between. The CDR3 loop spans 12 amino acids. The V gene's germline CDR1 is KGHDR and CDR2 SFDVKD. This CDR3 reads CATSEAYNEQFF. The CDR3 nucleotides read TGTGCCACCAGTGAAGCCTACAATGAGCAGTTCTTC.

This chain connects TRBV7-2 to TRBJ1-1; 7 bases map to TRBD1. The CDR3 is 13 residues long. Germline V lookup: CDR1 SGHTA, CDR2 FQGNSA. V was pared by 3 bases and J by 7 bases, with 5 bases of the junction left unmatched. Here the CDR3 DNA reads TGTGCCAGCAGCTTGACAGGGACGCATGAAGCTTTCTTT. This encodes CASSLTGTHEAFF.

The rearrangement joins TRBV28 to TRBJ2-7, with 9 bases lining up with TRBD2. The V and J ends lost 7 bases and 5 bases, in that order; junction bases with no gene match: 12. CDR3 length: 15 amino acids. Looked up from germline, CDR1 is MDHEN and CDR2 is SYDVKM. CDR3 nucleotides: TGTGCCAGCACAAGGGGGACTAGCCGGTTCAACGAGCAGTACTTC. This encodes CASTRGTSRFNEQYF.

This clone is medium-sized. The chain employs TRBV28 and TRBJ2-1, with 8 bases identical to TRBD2. Looked up from germline, CDR1 is MDHEN and CDR2 is SYDVKM. J lost 2 bases, V lost 7 bases, and 10 bases had no gene match. The CDR3 sequence is 16 residues long. The CDR3 sequence: CASTPMVAGTYNEQFF. In DNA, the CDR3 is TGTGCCAGCACTCCCATGGTAGCGGGGACCTACAATGAGCAGTTCTTC.

The gene calls are TRBV2 and TRBJ1-1; D gene uncertain. Trimming took off 6 bases at V and 10 bases at J, with 12 bases between the two ends. Germline V gene sequence: CDR1 SNHLY, CDR2 FYNNEI. The CDR3 length is 11 residues. CDR3 in amino acids: CASRERAAAFF. The DNA for the CDR3 is TGTGCCAGCAGAGAAAGGGCTGCAGCTTTCTTT.

The chain couples TRBV19 to TRBJ2-1, with 10 bases aligning to TRBD2. The CDR3 is made up of 16 amino acids. Per germline, CDR1 LNHDA and CDR2 SQIVND (reference sequence). Trimming took 6 bases from V and 3 from J; bases not matched to a gene: 8. CDR3 in DNA: TGTGCCAGTAGCGGATTAGCGGGAGGCCGCTACAATGAGCAGTTCTTC. It translates to CASSGLAGGRYNEQFF.

CDR3: CSVGGVANYGYTF. Here the CDR3 DNA reads TGCAGCGTTGGGGGGGTGGCTAACTATGGCTACACCTTC. This sequence joins TRBV29-1 and TRBJ1-2, with D possibly being TRBD1 (5 bases). The V gene lost 4 bases and the J gene lost 0 bases, with 9 bases spanning the gap. The CDR3 is made up of 13 amino acids. CDR1 and CDR2 from the germline V gene are SQVTM and ANQGSEA.